This TCR beta chain was recorded in a study of shared clonotypes between healthy human individuals. On the study more broadly: CD4 naive cells filled three plates per donor, CD4 memory three, CD8 naive two and CD8 memory one.

V lost 2 bases, J lost 6 bases, and 9 bases stayed unmatched. Germline lookup yields CDR1 SGHRS and CDR2 YFSETQ. This CDR3 has 17 amino acids. Clones were read by immunoSEQ multiplex PCR, and TCRdb kept only the in-frame ones, dropping some. The data contain more than 900,000 clones, 75% to 85% of them seen just once; the ten biggest clones take up roughly 0.62%. The sequence was collected from a young man in good health. Some clones in this sample may be carry-over from other donors' samples. The chain employs TRBV5-1 and TRBJ2-1; the match to TRBD2 covers 12 bases. The sequencing sample was made of memory CD4+ T cells from PBMCs. Specified subset: CD45RA-negative fraction. CDR3 residues: CASSFKLAGGLPNEQFF. CDR3 DNA: TGCGCCAGCAGCTTCAAACTAGCGGGAGGTCTTCCCAATGAGCAGTTCTTC.